This T cell receptor (beta chain) was documented in a study of molecular identifiers for immune sequencing clone quantification. Study summary: The replicates split RNA from roughly 20,000 or 100,000 naive CD8 cells five ways and sequenced four. Study findings and constraints: Even with around 1 million naive cells present, spiked Jurkat TCR RNA from one cell was reportedly detectable.

TCRdb passed the PCR reads through MiXCR, listing each CDR3 protein once. The data hold 85,000 to 95,000 distinct CDR3 sequences, with 15% to 20% observed a single time. CDR1 is SNHLY and CDR2 is FYNNEI in the germline V gene. The CDR3 sequence is 16 residues long. V was clipped by 11 bases and J by 5 bases; unmatched bases: 17. In this sample, this clonotype turned up many times. Its specificity is not known. V and J are TRBV2 and TRBJ2-1; 8 nucleotides match TRBD2. The TCR was taken from a human donor in good health. Some libraries in this study had Jurkat cell RNA spiked in. Sequencing was performed on naive CD8+ T cells from blood, with Jurkat cell RNA spiked in. The subset was: FACS-sorted CD8+CD4-CCR7+CD45RA+ naive T cells. CDR3: CALRGGDNRPDNEQFF. CDR3 nucleotide sequence: TGTGCCCTCCGGGGGGGGGATAACCGTCCGGACAATGAGCAGTTCTTC.